This TCR beta chain was profiled in a study of vaccination effects on CD4 cells after COVID-19 (dated by TCRdb to the early 2020s). Some background on the complete study: Each participant got two doses of an mRNA SARS-CoV-2 vaccine, either BNT162b2 or mRNA-1273. Cultures from other donors in the study were sequenced using the Oncomine TCR Beta short-read assay on an Illumina iSeq 100. A total of more than 8 COVID-19 convalescent patients and a few SARS-CoV-2-naive healthy vaccine recipients were included in the full study. SARS-CoV-2 spike-specific CD4+ TCR repertoires were compared before and after mRNA vaccination in COVID-19 convalescent patients and in infection-naive vaccine recipients. The study at large found these results: The study was limited by a small number of convalescent patients, and early post-infection timepoints were lacking. Both infection-induced and vaccine-induced clones contracted markedly at late post-vaccination timepoints, which is consistent with waning T cell responses. In healthy vaccine recipients, vaccine-induced clones were almost all SARS-CoV-2 mono-reactive, with only 1 of 255 cross-reactive with common cold coronaviruses.

Concerning this clone itself: Its recognized antigen is unknown. Nothing much larger sits one base from this clone, and base qualities are not available.

Library method: the immunoSEQ multiplex PCR assay. DNA from the CD4+ T cells that had been cultured and isolated underwent TCR beta CDR3 sequencing. As for how the authors treated the data: Non-productive TCR sequences were removed and reads were trimmed to the CDR3 region, keeping CDR3s of at least 7 amino acids. The MANAFEST web app was used to pick out antigen-specific clonotypes by comparing their expansion in peptide wells with that in reference cultures. To be called positive, a clone needed expansion at FDR<0.05 compared with the reference and with all other wells, an odds ratio greater than 5, and a frequency greater than 0.1% in two replicate wells. Cross-reactive clonotypes were defined as significantly expanded in SARS-CoV-2 spike wells and in at least one common cold coronavirus spike condition. Levenshtein distance calculated with the stringdist R package was used to assess CDR3 similarity, and unrooted trees were constructed with ape in R 3.6.1. What TCRdb holds here is the immuneACCESS table cut down to in-frame rearrangements. Part of the clones is not present; checked against another copy, under half of the missing clones reflect an unresolved V gene, and the others are unexplained. V and J calls and clone size are copied from that table; D and trimming were computed from the DNA. The sample has around 79,000 clones on record, about 74% of them singletons. Roughly 1.8% of the sample is in the top ten clones.

To identify antigen-specific CD4+ T cell clonotypes by their expansion, the ViraFEST assay first stimulated PBMC with viral peptide pools and then applied TCR sequencing. After roughly 11 days of culture, CD4+ T cells were isolated with the EasySep CD4+ T cell isolation kit. Negative nucleocapsid antibody results before and after vaccination confirmed that the healthy vaccine recipients had no prior SARS-CoV-2 infection. Some 2.2 million PBMC per well were cultured in IMDM with approximately 5% human AB serum, roughly 11 IU/ml IL-2 and gentamicin, plus 10 ug/ml peptides. Half of the culture medium was replaced with fresh IL-2-containing medium on days 3 and 7. Each peptide stimulation condition was cultured in triplicate wells unless otherwise noted. PBMC were separated from whole blood using Ficoll-Paque Plus gradient centrifugation and were then either cryopreserved at -140C or used fresh. The overlapping peptide pools covered the spike proteins of SARS-CoV-2 and of the common cold coronaviruses HCoV-NL63, HCoV-OC43 and HCoV-229E. The QIAamp micro DNA kit was used to extract genomic DNA from the cultured CD4+ T cells.

The sequence came from a human donor who received a COVID-19 vaccine. The input for sequencing was CD4+ T cells from PBMCs cultured with HCoV-229E spike peptides, taken before COVID-19 vaccination. What this sample's cell subset or site label stands for: HCoV-229E spike overlapping peptide pool stimulation.

The nucleotides are TGTGCCAGCAGCCCCATAGCGGGGGGTTACACAGATACGCAGTATTTT. Its protein is CASSPIAGGYTDTQYF. This sequence uses TRBV14 and TRBJ2-3, with 10 bases in between that match TRBD2. The CDR3 spans 16 residues, from the cysteine through the phenylalanine. The read is trimmed to its CDR3 DNA, 48 bases read in frame from base 1. Reading the germline V gene gives CDR1 SGHDN and CDR2 FVKESK. V trim: 4 bases; J trim: 2 bases; unmatched bases: 6.